This T cell receptor (beta chain) was profiled in a study of blood T cell repertoires in COVID-19 (dated by TCRdb to the early 2020s). Regarding the research as a whole: Collaborator samples came from the United States, Italy and Spain and covered acute and convalescent phases of COVID-19. The material from the prospective study consisted of cDNA or gDNA derived from T cells, B-cell-depleted T cells, or PBMCs. Deeply sampled blood TCRbeta repertoires from subjects exposed to, actively infected with, or recovered from COVID-19 were included in the dataset. The repertoires were released in a freely available public database intended as a resource for research on the immune response to SARS-CoV-2. The samples were drawn from two sources: the first 160 participants of the ongoing ImmuneRACE study, and 1,200 or so subjects contributed by 6 global collaborators. Nearly every sample came with metadata listing a de-identified subject ID, COVID-19 status, age in years and sex. Where available, HLA class I and class II types were obtained from metadata supplied by the sample provider rather than from assay-based typing.

Sequences LNHDA (CDR1) and SQIVND (CDR2) are obtained from the germline V gene (reference sequence). Measured from the cysteine to the phenylalanine, the CDR3 is 15 residues long. Only CDR3 DNA remains: 45 bases, in frame from the first base. V drops 8 bases and J drops 1 base, leaving 12 bases in between. TCRbeta CDR3 regions were amplified from genomic DNA using the immunoSEQ Assay, a bias-controlled multiplex PCR. In the original analysis: Nucleated cell counts per sample were estimated from amplification of reference gene primers within the assay. To quantify the absolute abundance of each unique TCRbeta CDR3 rearrangement, sequence reads were collapsed and filtered. For each sample, productive Simpson clonality was calculated as the square root of Simpson's diversity index over productive rearrangements. TCRdb re-hosts the immuneACCESS table, in-frame sequences only. Its copies lack some clones; in the studies checked, an unresolved V gene accounts for under half of them, and the cause for the rest is not known. V, J and clone size derive from that table, while D and trimming were established from the DNA sequence. For this sample the table gives a few hundred thousand clones, of which about 88% were detected only once. The ten largest clones add up to 1.2% to 1.5% of the sample.

Points the paper makes about the study in general: Clinical and demographic metadata were provided uncurated, with the amount varying by source and participant.

A note on this clone: It has no known antigen specificity. There are no base qualities to consult, and no much larger clone falls within one base.

Participants in the prospective study were enrolled through a virtual design, were aged 18 to 89 years, and lived in 24 United States geographic areas. Cohort assignment in the prospective study relied on participant-reported clinical history from a screening survey and a study questionnaire. A participant counted as exposed if, within 2 weeks of entering the study, that participant had been in contact with someone who had a PCR-confirmed or clinician-diagnosed COVID-19 case. In the prospective study, mobile phlebotomists collected whole blood, serum and a nasopharyngeal or oropharyngeal swab from each participant. Prospective study participants could optionally give additional blood draws and questionnaires over a roughly two-month period. Before DNA extraction, blood samples from the prospective study were shipped at room temperature or frozen.

The source is a woman under 30 who had been exposed to COVID-19. Sequences were obtained from PBMCs or T cells enriched from blood (not recorded which). The rearranged chain carries TRBV19 and TRBJ2-6; matching of 6 bases hints at TRBD2 as the D gene. Here the CDR3 is given as CASLGGESGANVLTF. The DNA is as follows: TGTGCCAGTCTCGGAGGGGAGTCTGGGGCCAACGTCCTGACTTTC.